The following is a T cell receptor (beta chain) sequence with its context. These data come from a study of human T cells and chemical hapten exposure. TCRdb reanalysed the RACE reads using MiXCR and keeps one entry per CDR3 protein. The sample holds approximately 340,000 distinct CDR3 sequences, about 7% seen once. Time point in this sample: patch test 1, 2 weeks after DPC sensitization. Treatment: therapeutic diphenylcyclopropenone sensitization with weekly scalp DPC. The CDR3 runs 15 residues. V was pared by 3 bases and J by 2 bases, with 14 bases between. CDR1 and CDR2 from the germline V gene are ENHRY and SYGVKD.

This chain connects TRBV10-3 to TRBJ2-7; D uncertain. The sample in question was whole blood, obtained in connection with sensitization to the hapten diphenylcyclopropenone (DPC). The receptor was isolated from a woman younger than 30 with alopecia areata. Some clones in this sample may be carry-over from other donors' samples. The CDR3 nucleotides read TGTGCCATCAGTGAACCGACCGGGCCAACCTACGAGCAGTACTTC. It is translated as CAISEPTGPTYEQYF.